This T cell receptor (beta chain) was found in a study of T cell changes during pregnancy in multiple sclerosis. Data came from immunoSEQ multiplex PCR; TCRdb stores just in-frame clones and leaves some out. The table includes about 51,000 clones, 85% to 95% detected once. CDR3 size: 16 residues. V lost 3 bases, J lost 0 bases, and 5 bases stayed unmatched. Germline V CDR1 and CDR2: SGHNT, YYREEE (reference sequence). The gene calls are TRBV5-4 and TRBJ2-3, with TRBD1 identical over 9 bases. This TCR was recovered from a female donor with multiple sclerosis, enrolled in a pregnancy study. The sequencing here drew on CD4+ T cells from peripheral blood mononuclear cells, taken in the second trimester of pregnancy. The DNA for the CDR3 is TGTGCCAGCAGCTCCGGGGACAGGGTGAGCACAGATACGCAGTATTTT. Amino acids: CASSSGDRVSTDTQYF. The whole variable domain, remainder taken from reference TRBV5-4 and TRBJ2-3, is ETGVTQSPTHLIKTRGQQVTLRCSSQSGHNTVSWYQQALGQGPQFIFQYYREEENGRGNFPPRFSGLQFPNYSSELNVNALELDDSALYLCASSSGDRVSTDTQYFGPGTRLTVL.